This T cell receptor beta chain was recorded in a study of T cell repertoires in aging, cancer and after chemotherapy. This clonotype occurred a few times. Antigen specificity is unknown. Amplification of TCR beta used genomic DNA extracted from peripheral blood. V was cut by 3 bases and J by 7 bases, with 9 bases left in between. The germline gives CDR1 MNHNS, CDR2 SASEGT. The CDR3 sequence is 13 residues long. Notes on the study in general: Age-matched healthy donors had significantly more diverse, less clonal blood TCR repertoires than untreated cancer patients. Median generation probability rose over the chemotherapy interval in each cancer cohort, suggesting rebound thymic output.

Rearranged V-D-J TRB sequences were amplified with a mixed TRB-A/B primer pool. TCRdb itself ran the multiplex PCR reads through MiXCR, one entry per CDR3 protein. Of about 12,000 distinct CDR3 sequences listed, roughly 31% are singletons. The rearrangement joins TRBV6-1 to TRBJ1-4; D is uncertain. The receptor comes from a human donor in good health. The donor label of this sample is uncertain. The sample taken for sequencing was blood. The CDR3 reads CASSEPGSEKLFF. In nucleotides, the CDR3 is TGTGCCAGCAGTGAGCCAGGTTCTGAAAAACTGTTTTTT.